This T cell receptor (beta chain) appears in the sequencing data of a study of blood T cell repertoires in COVID-19. TCRdb keeps only in-frame clones here, not all; method: immunoSEQ multiplex PCR. In the table there are over 90,000 clones, 86% of which are singletons. Input material: peripheral blood. The clonotype comes from a man older than 75 with acute or convalescent COVID-19.

The CDR3 protein is CASSSDRGPDTQYF. The CDR3 DNA sequence: TGTGCCAGCAGCTCGGACAGGGGCCCAGATACGCAGTATTTT. The V call is TRBV11-1, the J call TRBJ2-3, with 9 nucleotides matching TRBD1. Per germline, CDR1 SGHAT and CDR2 FQDESV (reference sequence). V shed 4 bases and J 4 bases; nucleotides not matched to a gene: 3. CDR3 length equals 14 residues.